The rows below give T cell receptor beta chains drawn from one sample of a study of T cells after yellow fever vaccination. TCRdb passed the 5' RACE reads through MiXCR, listing each CDR3 protein once. The profile shows around 320,000 distinct CDR3 sequences, over 8.5% of them singletons. Material: CD4+ T cells sorted from PBMCs, obtained 45 days after the yellow fever booster vaccination. The receptors were sampled from a man aged 18 to 30 who received the YFV17D yellow fever vaccine. Each CDR3 is given with its conserved first and last residue.

TRBV12-5	TRBJ1-5	CASGYWAGENQPQHF
TRBV10-3	TRBJ2-1	CAICSVLGGEQFF
TRBV19	TRBJ1-1	CASSIAPANTEAFF
TRBV14	TRBJ2-5	CASSGLQETQYF
TRBV29-1	TRBJ1-3	CSVAQGNTIYF
TRBV5-1	TRBJ2-3	CASSSTSGGSSTDTQYF
TRBV10-3	TRBJ2-2	CAISPGQGLVGYTGELFF
TRBV5-1	TRBJ1-5	CASSPGQSSNQPQHF
TRBV11-2	TRBJ1-2	CASSTGVNYGYTF
TRBV4-1	TRBJ1-6	CASRRSTGGATSPLHF
TRBV6-2/TRBV6-3	TRBJ1-1	CASSSGGTTKTEAFF
TRBV9	TRBJ1-3	CASSPSLPNSGNTIYF
TRBV20-1	TRBJ2-2	CSARIGGPGTGELFF
TRBV29-1	TRBJ2-7	CSTSLGYEQYF
TRBV29-1	TRBJ2-3	CSVERGPDTQYF
TRBV27	TRBJ2-7	CASSLRRLTYEQYF
TRBV27	TRBJ2-3	CASSNGGETDTQYF
TRBV18	TRBJ1-2	CASSPRDSADGYTF
TRBV7-9	TRBJ1-4	CASSPGNRDYWSNEKLFF
TRBV12-3/TRBV12-4	TRBJ2-7	CASRYGRLPPYEQYF
TRBV5-1	TRBJ1-1	CASSSQLGGNTEAFF
TRBV5-1	TRBJ2-2	CASSALLTGELFF
TRBV20-1	TRBJ1-5	CSASWTDNQPQHF
TRBV12-3/TRBV12-4	TRBJ2-5	CASSLGRTETQYF
TRBV12-3/TRBV12-4	TRBJ2-3	CASRLRTGLAADTQYF
TRBV19	TRBJ1-1	CASSSQGATEAFF
TRBV3-1	TRBJ1-1	CASTQGLDTEAFF
TRBV6-2/TRBV6-3	TRBJ2-3	CASSHSGGADTQYF
TRBV20-1	TRBJ2-3	CSARDQQRSTDTQYF
TRBV14	TRBJ1-1	CASSPLGLTDTEAFF
TRBV20-1	TRBJ1-5	CSARVRGVPLSNQPQHF
TRBV5-6	TRBJ1-4	CASSLTGVDKLFF
TRBV15	TRBJ2-3	CATSRDLRFGDTQYF
TRBV19	TRBJ2-1	CASSRTAPSYNEQFF
TRBV9	TRBJ1-6	CASSVDSSYNSPLHF
TRBV20-1	TRBJ1-6	CSALGQSYNSPLHF
TRBV20-1	TRBJ2-5	CSASPGGAIRETQYF
TRBV20-1	TRBJ2-7	CSARIIGYEQYF
TRBV18	TRBJ1-1	CASSPLDRGTEAFF
TRBV24-1	TRBJ2-1	CATSGGSGSYNEQFF
TRBV7-2	TRBJ1-2	CASSPTSGYGYTF
TRBV4-1	TRBJ2-5	CASSQEETQYF
TRBV4-2	TRBJ1-2	CASSQGDQGDRGYTF
TRBV18	TRBJ2-2	CASAEGIGELFF
TRBV2	TRBJ1-5	CASSQGQPQHF
TRBV2	TRBJ2-6	CASVGAGANVLTF
TRBV4-1	TRBJ1-4	CASSQDGLGEGEKLFF
TRBV7-9	TRBJ2-3	CASSLVVALGDTQYF
TRBV9	TRBJ1-1	CASSAAGGRMNTEAFF
TRBV5-1	TRBJ2-6	CASSHEPGANVLTF
TRBV25-1	TRBJ2-1	CASSVTKGGPSNEQFF
TRBV5-1	TRBJ2-3	CASSGTGSADTQYF
TRBV12-3/TRBV12-4	TRBJ1-4	CASSPNRGPSEKLFF
TRBV5-4	TRBJ2-7	CASSLDGVGRGASSYEQYF
TRBV6-5	TRBJ2-5	CASSYGRDSNQETQYF
TRBV12-3/TRBV12-4	TRBJ2-5	CASSLALGERETQYF
TRBV5-1	TRBJ1-2	CASSFLANYGYTF